This T cell receptor (beta chain) was profiled in a study of T cells in Graves' hyperthyroidism and ophthalmopathy. Germline V CDR1 and CDR2: DFQATT, SNEGSKA (reference sequence). V lost 6 bases and J lost 5; bases outside the gene matches: 9. The CDR3 runs to 13 residues. This clonotype was seen a handful of times. The antigen remains undetermined. Study-wide results and limits: Blood also carried most thyroid clonotypes expanded above 0.001.

Calling Graves' hyperthyroidism stable meant ophthalmopathy did not progress within 18 months. Uncontrolled infection, other autoimmune disease, pregnancy or lactation excluded patients. Amplified TCR beta CDR3 regions derived from RNA transcripts. The HTBI primer set served for first-round RT-PCR of the TCR CDR3. MiXCR, applied by TCRdb to the multiplex PCR reads, yields one record per CDR3 protein. The repertoire has a few hundred thousand distinct CDR3 sequences, roughly 46% of them found once; the top ten carry about 8.2%. The chain recombines TRBV20-1 with TRBJ2-5; 7 nucleotides line up with TRBD2. The sequenced material came from peripheral blood or thyroid tissue (not recorded which). The TCR was taken from a young woman with Graves' hyperthyroidism. Here the CDR3 reads CSAPRDGGETQYF. DNA for the CDR3: TGCAGTGCCCCTCGGGACGGGGGGGAGACCCAGTACTTC.